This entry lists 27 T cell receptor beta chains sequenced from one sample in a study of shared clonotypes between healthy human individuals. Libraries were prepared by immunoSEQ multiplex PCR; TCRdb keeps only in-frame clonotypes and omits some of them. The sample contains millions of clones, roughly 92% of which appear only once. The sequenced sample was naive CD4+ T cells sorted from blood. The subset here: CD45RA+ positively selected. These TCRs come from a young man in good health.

In DNA, the CDR3 is TGCGCCAGCAGCTTGGAGGGGGCTCCCTTGAACACTGAAGCTTTCTTT. Translating gives CASSLEGAPLNTEAFF. The gene calls are TRBV5-1 and TRBJ1-1, with 7 bases that match TRBD1. V lost 0 bases and J lost 0; bases outside the gene matches: 5. This CDR3 region has 16 residues. Germline-derived CDR1 and CDR2 are SGHRS and YFSETQ.

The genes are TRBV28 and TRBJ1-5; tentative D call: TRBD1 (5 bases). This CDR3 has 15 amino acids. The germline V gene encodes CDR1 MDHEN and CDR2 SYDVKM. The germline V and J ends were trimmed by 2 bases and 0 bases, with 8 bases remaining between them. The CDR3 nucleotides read TGTGCCAGCAGTTTAGACAGTTATAGCAATCAGCCCCAGCATTTT. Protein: CASSLDSYSNQPQHF.

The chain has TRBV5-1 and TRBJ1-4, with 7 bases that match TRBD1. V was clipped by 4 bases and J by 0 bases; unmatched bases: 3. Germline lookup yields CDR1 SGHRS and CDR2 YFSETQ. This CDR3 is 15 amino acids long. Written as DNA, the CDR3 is TGCGCCAGCAGCGACAGGGATGCAACTAATGAAAAACTGTTTTTT. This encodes CASSDRDATNEKLFF.

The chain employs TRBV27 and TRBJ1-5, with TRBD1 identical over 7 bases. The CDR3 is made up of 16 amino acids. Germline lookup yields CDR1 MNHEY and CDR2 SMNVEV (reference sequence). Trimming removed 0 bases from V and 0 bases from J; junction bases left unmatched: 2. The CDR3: CASSLSGQISNQPQHF. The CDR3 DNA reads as TGTGCCAGCAGTTTATCGGGACAGATTAGCAATCAGCCCCAGCATTTT.

CDR3 amino acids: CASSMRRAGHEKLFF. In DNA form, the CDR3 reads TGTGCCAGCAGCATGCGGAGGGCAGGGCATGAAAAACTGTTTTTT. The chain links TRBV7-9 to TRBJ1-4, with D perhaps matching TRBD1 (5 bases). Germline lookup yields CDR1 SEHNR and CDR2 FQNEAQ (reference sequence). CDR3 length equals 15 residues. With 5 bases removed from V and 6 bases from J, the gap between germline ends came to 16 bases.

CDR3 in amino acids: CSVRDRGGREQYF. CDR3 nucleotides: TGCAGCGTTCGGGACAGGGGTGGTCGCGAGCAGTACTTC. The chain joins TRBV29-1 to TRBJ2-7; TRBD1 matches 10 bases. This CDR3 has 13 amino acids. The V gene end was trimmed by 5 bases and the J gene end by 6 bases; junction bases not matched to a gene: 7. The germline CDR1 and CDR2 sequences are SQVTM and ANQGSEA.

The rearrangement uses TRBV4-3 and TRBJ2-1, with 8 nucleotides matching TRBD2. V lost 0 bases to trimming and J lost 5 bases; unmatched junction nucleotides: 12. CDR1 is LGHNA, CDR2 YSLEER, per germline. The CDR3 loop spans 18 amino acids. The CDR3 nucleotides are TGCGCCAGCAGCCAAGAAATACAGCGGGAGCCAAGGGACAATGAGCAGTTCTTC. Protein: CASSQEIQREPRDNEQFF.

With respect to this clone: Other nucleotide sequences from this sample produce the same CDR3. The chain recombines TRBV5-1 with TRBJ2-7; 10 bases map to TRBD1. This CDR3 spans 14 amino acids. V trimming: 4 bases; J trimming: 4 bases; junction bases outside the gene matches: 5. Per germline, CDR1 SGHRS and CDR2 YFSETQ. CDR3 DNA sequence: TGCGCCAGCAGCCTGACAGGGGGCTTGTACGAGCAGTACTTC. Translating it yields CASSLTGGLYEQYF.

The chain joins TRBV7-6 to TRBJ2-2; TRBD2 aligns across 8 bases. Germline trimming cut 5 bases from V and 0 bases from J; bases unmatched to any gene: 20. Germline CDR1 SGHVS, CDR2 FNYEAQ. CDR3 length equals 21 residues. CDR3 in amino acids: CASSRTSSRGPESANTGELFF. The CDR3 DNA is TGTGCCAGCAGCCGGACTAGCAGCCGCGGGCCTGAGTCTGCGAACACCGGGGAGCTGTTTTTT.

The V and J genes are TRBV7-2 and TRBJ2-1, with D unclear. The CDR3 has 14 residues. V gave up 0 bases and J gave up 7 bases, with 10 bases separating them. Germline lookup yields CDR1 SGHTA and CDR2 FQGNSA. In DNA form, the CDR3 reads TGTGCCAGCAGCTTAGCCCCGTTTCCGAATGAGCAGTTCTTC. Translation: CASSLAPFPNEQFF.

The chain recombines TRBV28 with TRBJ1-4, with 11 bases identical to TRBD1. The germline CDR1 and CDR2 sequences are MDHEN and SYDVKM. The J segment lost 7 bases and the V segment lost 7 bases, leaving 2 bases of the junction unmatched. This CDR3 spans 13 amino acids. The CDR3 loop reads CASKGTGGEKLFF. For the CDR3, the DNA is TGTGCCAGCAAAGGGACAGGGGGTGAAAAACTGTTTTTT.

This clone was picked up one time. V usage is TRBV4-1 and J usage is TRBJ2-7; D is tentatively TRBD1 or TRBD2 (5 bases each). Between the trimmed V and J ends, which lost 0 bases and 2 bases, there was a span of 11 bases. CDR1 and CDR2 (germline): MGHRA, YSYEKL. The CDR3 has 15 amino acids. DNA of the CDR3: TGCGCCAGCAGCCAAGACGCTGGGGGTCCCTACGAGCAGTACTTC. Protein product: CASSQDAGGPYEQYF.

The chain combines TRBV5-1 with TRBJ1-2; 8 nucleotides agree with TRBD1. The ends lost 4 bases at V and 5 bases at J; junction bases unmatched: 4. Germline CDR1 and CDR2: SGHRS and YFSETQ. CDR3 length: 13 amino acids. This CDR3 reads CASSPGQVYGYTF. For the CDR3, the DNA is TGCGCCAGCAGCCCGGGACAGGTTTATGGCTACACCTTC. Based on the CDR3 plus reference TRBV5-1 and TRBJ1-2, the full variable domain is KAGVTQTPRYLIKTRGQQVTLSCSPISGHRSVSWYQQTPGQGLQFLFEYFSETQRNKGNFPGRFSGRQFSNSRSEMNVSTLELGDSALYLCASSPGQVYGYTFGSGTRLTVV.

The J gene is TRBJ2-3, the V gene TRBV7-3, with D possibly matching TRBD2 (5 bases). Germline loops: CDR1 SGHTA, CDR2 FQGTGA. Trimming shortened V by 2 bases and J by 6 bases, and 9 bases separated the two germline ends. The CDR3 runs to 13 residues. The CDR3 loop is CASSLAGWDTQYF. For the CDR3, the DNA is TGTGCCAGCAGCTTAGCGGGTTGGGATACGCAGTATTTT.

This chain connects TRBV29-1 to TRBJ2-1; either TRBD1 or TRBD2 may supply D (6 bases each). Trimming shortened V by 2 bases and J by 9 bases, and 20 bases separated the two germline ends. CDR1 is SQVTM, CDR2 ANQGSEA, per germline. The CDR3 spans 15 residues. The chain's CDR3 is CSVENPGGRRGEQFF. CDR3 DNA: TGCAGCGTTGAAAACCCCGGGGGCCGACGGGGTGAGCAGTTCTTC.

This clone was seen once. The CDR3 region is CASSQSYRGRGEQYF. DNA of the CDR3: TGCGCCAGCAGTCAATCCTATCGGGGTCGAGGGGAGCAGTACTTC. This sequence joins TRBV23-1 and TRBJ2-7; D might be TRBD2 (5 bases). TRBV23-1 is identified as an open reading frame with a role that is uncertain. The CDR3 length is 15 residues. The V end was cut by 0 bases, the J end by 7 bases, with 16 bases between.

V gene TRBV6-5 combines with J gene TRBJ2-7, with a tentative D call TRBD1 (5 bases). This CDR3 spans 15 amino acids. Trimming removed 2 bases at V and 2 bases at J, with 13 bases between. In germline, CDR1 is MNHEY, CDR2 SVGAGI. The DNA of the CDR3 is TGTGCCAGCAGTTACCGAGACAGTCGGCCCTACGAGCAGTACTTC. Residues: CASSYRDSRPYEQYF.

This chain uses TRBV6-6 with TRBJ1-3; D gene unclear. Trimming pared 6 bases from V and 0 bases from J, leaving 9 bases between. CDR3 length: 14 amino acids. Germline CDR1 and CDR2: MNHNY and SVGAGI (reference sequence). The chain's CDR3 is CASSPGGSGNTIYF. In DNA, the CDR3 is TGTGCCAGCAGCCCAGGAGGCTCTGGAAACACCATATATTTT.

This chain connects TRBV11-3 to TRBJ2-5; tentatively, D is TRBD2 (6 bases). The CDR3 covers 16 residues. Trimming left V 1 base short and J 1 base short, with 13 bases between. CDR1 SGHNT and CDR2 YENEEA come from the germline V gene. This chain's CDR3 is CASSLGASVSQETQYF. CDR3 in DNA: TGTGCCAGCAGCTTAGGGGCTAGCGTGAGCCAAGAGACCCAGTACTTC.

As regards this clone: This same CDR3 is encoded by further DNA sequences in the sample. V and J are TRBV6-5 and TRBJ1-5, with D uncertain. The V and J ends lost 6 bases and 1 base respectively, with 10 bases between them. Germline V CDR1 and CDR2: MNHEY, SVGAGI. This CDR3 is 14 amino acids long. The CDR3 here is CASSETYSNQPQHF. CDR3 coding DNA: TGTGCCAGCAGCGAAACTTACAGCAATCAGCCCCAGCATTTT.

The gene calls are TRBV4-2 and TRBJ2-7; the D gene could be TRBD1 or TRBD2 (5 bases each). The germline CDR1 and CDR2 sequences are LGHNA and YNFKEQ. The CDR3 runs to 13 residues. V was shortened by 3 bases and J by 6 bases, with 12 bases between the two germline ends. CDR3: CASSHGGTVEQYF. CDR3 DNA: TGTGCCAGCAGCCATGGGGGAACTGTCGAGCAGTACTTC.

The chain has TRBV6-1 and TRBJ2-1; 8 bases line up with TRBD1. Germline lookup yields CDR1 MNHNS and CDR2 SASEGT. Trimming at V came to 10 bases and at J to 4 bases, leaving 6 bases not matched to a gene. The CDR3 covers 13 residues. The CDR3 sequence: CATPGQVYNEQFF. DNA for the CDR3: TGTGCCACTCCGGGACAGGTTTACAATGAGCAGTTCTTC.

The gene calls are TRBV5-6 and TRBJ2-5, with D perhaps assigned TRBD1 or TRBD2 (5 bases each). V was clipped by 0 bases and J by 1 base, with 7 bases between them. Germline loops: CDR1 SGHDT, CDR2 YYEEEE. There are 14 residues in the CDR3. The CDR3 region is CASSLVGTQETQYF. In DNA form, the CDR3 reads TGTGCCAGCAGCTTGGTAGGGACCCAAGAGACCCAGTACTTC.

The CDR3 nucleotides read TGTGCCAGCAGCTCCATAGGACCCTACTACGAGCAGTACTTC. Translation gives CASSSIGPYYEQYF. J is TRBJ2-7 and V is TRBV11-2; no firm D call. CDR1 is SGHAT and CDR2 is FQNNGV in the germline V gene. The V gene lost 4 bases and the J gene lost 3 bases, with 13 bases spanning the gap. CDR3 length: 14 residues.

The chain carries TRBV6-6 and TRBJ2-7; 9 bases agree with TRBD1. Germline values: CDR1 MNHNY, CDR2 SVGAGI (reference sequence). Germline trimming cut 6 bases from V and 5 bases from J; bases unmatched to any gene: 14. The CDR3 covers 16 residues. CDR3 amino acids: CASSRSPGQGSHEQYF. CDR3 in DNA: TGTGCCAGCAGCCGATCCCCGGGACAGGGTTCACACGAGCAGTACTTC.

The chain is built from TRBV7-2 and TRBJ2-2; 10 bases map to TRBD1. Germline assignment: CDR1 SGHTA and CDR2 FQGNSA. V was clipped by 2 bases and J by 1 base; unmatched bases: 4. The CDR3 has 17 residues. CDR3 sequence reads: CASSLSGQGMNTGELFF. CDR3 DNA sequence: TGTGCCAGCAGCTTATCGGGACAGGGGATGAACACCGGGGAGCTGTTTTTT.

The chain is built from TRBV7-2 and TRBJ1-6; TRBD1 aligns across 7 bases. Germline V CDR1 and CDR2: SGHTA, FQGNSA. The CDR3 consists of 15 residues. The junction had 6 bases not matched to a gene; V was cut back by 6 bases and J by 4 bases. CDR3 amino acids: CASSLGDRYNSPLHF. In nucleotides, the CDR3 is TGTGCCAGCAGTCTTGGGGACAGATATAATTCACCCCTCCACTTT.